These T cell receptor beta chains were read from a single sample in a study of shared clonotypes between healthy human individuals. Generated by immunoSEQ multiplex PCR, the TCRdb table keeps only in-frame clones and is missing some. This sample has 400,000 to 600,000 clones; about 80% occur once, and the top ten carry approximately 12%. The specimen was PBMCs. These receptors were collected from a woman between 35 and 50 years old in good health. Some clones in this sample may be carry-over from other donors' samples. Both conserved end residues are part of each CDR3. A D gene is named only where the DNA matches it firmly. Size values are once, few and many counts, or a class for expanded clones, and some rows have none.

clone size | D gene | J gene | V gene | CDR3 protein | CDR3 DNA
medium-sized | . | TRBJ2-7 | TRBV4-3 | CASSQGLSGLRAEQYF | TGCGCCAGCAGCCAGGGATTATCGGGACTCCGGGCCGAGCAGTACTTC
. | TRBD1 | TRBJ2-5 | TRBV5-1 | CASSLGTGEETQYF | TGCGCCAGCAGCTTAGGTACAGGGGAAGAGACCCAGTACTTC
. | . | TRBJ2-5 | TRBV25-1 | CASSEWLEGGLREETQYF | TGTGCCAGCAGTGAATGGCTAGAAGGGGGATTAAGGGAAGAGACCCAGTACTTC
. | TRBD2 | TRBJ2-3 | TRBV11-3 | CASRSSGLVDTQYF | TGTGCCAGCAGGTCATCCGGACTAGTGGATACGCAGTATTTT
. | . | TRBJ1-1 | TRBV2 | CASSDTQGIFNTEAFF | TGTGCCAGCAGTGATACGCAGGGAATTTTTAACACTGAAGCTTTCTTT
few | . | TRBJ1-1 | TRBV7-7 | CASNDRQPSNTEAFF | TGTGCTAGCAACGATCGACAGCCCAGTAACACTGAAGCTTTCTTT
. | . | TRBJ1-1 | TRBV10-2 | CASSAAGIEAFF | TGCGCCAGCAGTGCGGCCGGGATAGAAGCTTTCTTT
. | TRBD2 | TRBJ2-5 | TRBV4-1 | CASSHTSGNQQTQYF | TGCGCCAGCAGCCACACTAGCGGGAACCAGCAGACCCAGTACTTC
. | . | TRBJ1-1 | TRBV7-2 | CASTPFGRDTEAFF | TGTGCCAGCACCCCGTTCGGCAGGGACACTGAAGCTTTCTTT
. | . | TRBJ2-7 | TRBV5-6 | CASSLVSSPREQYF | TGTGCCAGCAGCTTGGTTAGCAGTCCTCGGGAGCAGTACTTC
few | TRBD1 | TRBJ2-1 | TRBV6-5 | CASSSETGGYNEQFF | TGTGCCAGCAGTTCCGAGACAGGGGGCTACAATGAGCAGTTCTTC
. | . | TRBJ2-7 | TRBV7-5 | CASSLSSYEQYF | TGTGCCAGCAGCTTATCCTCCTACGAGCAGTACTTC
. | TRBD1 | TRBJ2-7 | TRBV5-1 | CASSLDTGTGVEQYF | TGCGCCAGCAGCTTGGATACGGGAACAGGGGTCGAGCAGTACTTC
. | TRBD1 | TRBJ1-1 | TRBV19 | CASNRDRENTEAFF | TGTGCCAGTAACCGGGACAGGGAGAACACTGAAGCTTTCTTT
once | TRBD2 | TRBJ2-7 | TRBV5-6 | CASSSGTSGREQYF | TGTGCCAGCAGCTCAGGGACTAGCGGGAGGGAGCAGTACTTC
. | TRBD1 | TRBJ2-1 | TRBV11-1 | CASSRTGEGRNEQFF | TGTGCCAGCAGCAGGACAGGGGAAGGGAGAAATGAGCAGTTCTTC
. | TRBD2 | TRBJ2-7 | TRBV28 | CASRGTFGRSTYEQYF | TGTGCCAGCAGGGGGACGTTCGGGAGGAGTACCTACGAGCAGTACTTC
. | . | TRBJ2-7 | TRBV7-2 | CASSQLAGLSYEQYF | TGTGCCAGCAGCCAACTGGCTGGGCTTTCCTACGAGCAGTACTTC
once | . | TRBJ1-3 | TRBV7-6 | CASSLATGSGNTIYF | TGTGCCAGCAGCTTAGCCACAGGGTCAGGAAACACCATATATTTT
. | TRBD1 | TRBJ2-7 | TRBV11-3 | CASSLDAGQGIYEQYF | TGTGCCAGCAGCTTAGACGCCGGACAGGGGATTTACGAGCAGTACTTC
. | TRBD1 | TRBJ2-5 | TRBV7-9 | CASSTKPGQTKETQYF | TGTGCCAGCAGCACGAAACCGGGACAGACCAAAGAGACCCAGTACTTC
. | TRBD2 | TRBJ2-2 | TRBV7-3 | CASSLGTSGTSGELFF | TGTGCCAGCAGCTTGGGGACTAGCGGGACATCCGGGGAGCTGTTTTTT
once | . | TRBJ2-1 | TRBV4-1 | CASSHLGGQLNNEQFF | TGCGCCAGCAGCCACCTGGGGGGACAACTGAACAATGAGCAGTTCTTC
. | . | TRBJ1-4 | TRBV4-3 | CASSLTGKNEKLFF | TGCGCCAGCAGCCTGACAGGAAAGAATGAAAAACTGTTTTTT
. | . | TRBJ1-1 | TRBV19 | CASGTTEAFF | TGTGCCAGTGGCACCACTGAAGCTTTCTTT
. | . | TRBJ2-1 | TRBV7-9 | CASPSTDSYNEQFF | TGTGCCAGCCCAAGCACCGACTCCTACAATGAGCAGTTCTTC
. | . | TRBJ1-1 | TRBV12-1 | CASSSRDRGRQGSVAFF | TGTGCCAGCAGCTCCCGGGACAGGGGGCGCCAGGGATCGGTAGCTTTCTTT
. | . | TRBJ1-1 | TRBV28 | CASSLGGPGGEAFF | TGTGCCAGCAGTTTGGGGGGCCCGGGAGGTGAAGCTTTCTTT
. | TRBD2 | TRBJ2-3 | TRBV2 | CASRTRRGYTSTDTQYF | TGTGCCAGCAGGACGCGGCGGGGGTACACTAGCACAGATACGCAGTATTTT
. | TRBD2 | TRBJ2-2 | TRBV27 | CASGGSSTGELFF | TGTGCCAGCGGCGGGAGCTCCACCGGGGAGCTGTTTTTT
. | . | TRBJ2-7 | TRBV6-1 | CAISGPEGRGTYEQYF | TGTGCCATCAGTGGTCCGGAGGGCAGGGGGACCTACGAGCAGTACTTC
. | TRBD2 | TRBJ2-1 | TRBV10-1 | CASGLAGYNEQFF | TGCGCCAGCGGACTAGCGGGGTACAATGAGCAGTTCTTC
. | . | TRBJ2-3 | TRBV5-1 | CASSLAFGGTDTQYF | TGCGCCAGCAGCTTGGCCTTCGGGGGCACAGATACGCAGTATTTT
. | TRBD1 | TRBJ2-7 | TRBV28 | CASREPGQGYEQYF | TGTGCCAGCAGAGAACCGGGACAGGGATACGAGCAGTACTTC
. | . | TRBJ2-7 | TRBV7-9 | CASSTAGVYEQYF | TGTGCCAGCAGCACGGCCGGGGTCTACGAGCAGTACTTC
few | TRBD1 | TRBJ1-4 | TRBV5-8 | CASRYRGGATNEKLFF | TGTGCCAGCAGATACAGGGGAGGGGCAACTAATGAAAAACTGTTTTTT
. | . | TRBJ2-5 | TRBV6-1 | CASSLIDRSQETQYF | TGTGCCAGCAGTCTGATTGACAGGTCGCAAGAGACCCAGTACTTC
. | . | TRBJ1-4 | TRBV29-1 | CSVGQGLSGGEKLFF | TGCAGCGTTGGGCAGGGCTTGTCCGGAGGGGAAAAACTGTTTTTT
. | TRBD2 | TRBJ2-1 | TRBV10-3 | CAISEGAGGELINEQFF | TGTGCCATCAGTGAGGGGGCTGGGGGGGAATTAATCAATGAGCAGTTCTTC
few | . | TRBJ1-1 | TRBV18 | CASSPISGGDTEAFF | TGTGCCAGCTCACCAATAAGCGGGGGTGATACTGAAGCTTTCTTT
. | TRBD2 | TRBJ2-3 | TRBV2 | CASRLAGVLDTQYF | TGTGCCAGCAGACTAGCGGGAGTGTTAGATACGCAGTATTTT
. | . | TRBJ2-7 | TRBV28 | CASSSGTLEQYF | TGTGCCAGCAGTTCAGGGACTCTCGAGCAGTACTTC
. | . | TRBJ2-1 | TRBV14 | CASSQGTGIYNEQFF | TGTGCCAGCAGCCAAGGGACCGGGATATACAATGAGCAGTTCTTC
many | . | TRBJ2-7 | TRBV5-4 | CASSLQGGGAGYEQYF | TGTGCCAGCAGCCTGCAGGGGGGGGGCGCCGGATACGAGCAGTACTTC
. | TRBD2 | TRBJ2-7 | TRBV4-3 | CASSQGVGSGSYEQYF | TGCGCCAGCAGCCAAGGGGTGGGAAGCGGGAGTTACGAGCAGTACTTC
. | . | TRBJ1-5 | TRBV5-1 | CASSPDISQPQHF | TGCGCCAGCAGTCCGGACATTAGTCAGCCCCAGCATTTT
. | . | TRBJ2-5 | TRBV2 | CASHREGETQYF | TGTGCCAGCCACAGGGAAGGCGAGACCCAGTACTTC
. | TRBD1 | TRBJ2-5 | TRBV6-5 | CASSYSRGGSETQYF | TGTGCCAGCAGTTACTCGAGAGGGGGCTCCGAGACCCAGTACTTC
. | . | TRBJ2-7 | TRBV27 | CAPGNGPDGHYEQYF | TGTGCACCCGGTAACGGACCGGATGGTCACTACGAGCAGTACTTC
. | . | TRBJ1-5 | TRBV4-1 | CASSQAGSQPQHF | TGCGCCAGCAGCCAGGCCGGTAGTCAGCCCCAGCATTTT
. | . | TRBJ2-2 | TRBV6-4 | CASSDGGSTGELFF | TGTGCCAGCAGTGACGGGGGGAGCACCGGGGAGCTGTTTTTT
. | . | TRBJ1-6 | TRBV6-6 | CASSRGRGNSPLHF | TGTGCCAGCAGTAGGGGCAGGGGAAATTCACCCCTCCACTTT
. | . | TRBJ1-2 | TRBV28 | CASSSVFGYTF | TGTGCCAGCAGTTCGGTTTTTGGCTACACCTTC
. | TRBD2 | TRBJ2-7 | TRBV7-2 | CASSQGLAVTYEQYF | TGTGCCAGCAGCCAGGGACTAGCGGTTACCTACGAGCAGTACTTC